The sequence of this T cell receptor beta chain was determined in a study of cytomegalovirus exposure and HLA in healthy donors. Findings and limits, study-wide: Generally TCR sequences proved uncommon, though certain public TCRs appeared in numerous donors. Per published reports, the classifier diagnosed cytomegalovirus status with high specificity and sensitivity. Subsequent analysis revealed that first-cohort TCR clusters tended to co-occur in the 100 to 150 validation repertoires.

Some clones are missing from TCRdb's copy, which holds only in-frame ones; the method was immunoSEQ multiplex PCR. This sample has 200,000 or so clones, with about 89% found just once. The CDR3 totals 15 residues. CDR1 is PRHDT, CDR2 FYEKMQ, per germline (reference sequence). Trimming cost V 5 bases and J 8 bases; bases outside gene matches: 9. For this clone: As yet, its antigen is unknown.

The TCR originated in a young woman in good health and CMV-seronegative. The V gene is TRBV13, the J gene TRBJ1-5; 10 bases map to TRBD1. Sequenced: PBMCs. This CDR3 is CASSLRQGAVKPQHF. The CDR3 DNA follows: TGTGCCAGCAGCCTGAGACAGGGGGCTGTTAAGCCCCAGCATTTT. The variable domain in full, with the rest retrieved from reference TRBV13 and TRBJ1-5, is AAGVIQSPRHLIKEKRETATLKCYPIPRHDTVYWYQQGPGQDPQFLISFYEKMQSDKGSIPDRFSAQQFSDYHSELNMSSLELGDSALYFCASSLRQGAVKPQHFGDGTRLSIL.